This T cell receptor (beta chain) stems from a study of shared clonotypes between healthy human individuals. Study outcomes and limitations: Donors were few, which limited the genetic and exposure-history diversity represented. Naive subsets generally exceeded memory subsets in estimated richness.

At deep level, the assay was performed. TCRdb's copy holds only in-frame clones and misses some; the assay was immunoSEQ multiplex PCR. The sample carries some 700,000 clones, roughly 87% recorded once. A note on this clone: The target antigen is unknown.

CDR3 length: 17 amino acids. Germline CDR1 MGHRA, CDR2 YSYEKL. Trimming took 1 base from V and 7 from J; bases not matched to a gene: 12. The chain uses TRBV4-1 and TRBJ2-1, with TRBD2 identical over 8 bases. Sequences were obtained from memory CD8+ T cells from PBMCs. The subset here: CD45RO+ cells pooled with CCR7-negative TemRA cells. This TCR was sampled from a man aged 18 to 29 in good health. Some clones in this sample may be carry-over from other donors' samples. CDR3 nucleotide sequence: TGCGCCAGCAGCCAAGTACGACGGGAGGGCCGGGCGAATGAGCAGTTCTTC. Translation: CASSQVRREGRANEQFF.